Listed below are T cell receptor beta chains from one sample, sequenced in a study of cytomegalovirus exposure and HLA in healthy donors. TCRdb's copy holds only in-frame clones and misses some; the assay was immunoSEQ multiplex PCR. The repertoire holds tens of thousands of clones, with around 80% as singletons. Sequences were obtained from PBMCs. These TCRs come from a male donor in good health and CMV-seropositive. Each CDR3 is given with its conserved first and last residue. Fields, in order: D gene, V gene, clone size, J gene, CDR3 protein, CDR3 DNA. A D gene is named only where the DNA matches it firmly. The listing skips clone size in some rows; elsewhere it reads once, few, many or a size class.

D gene: -
V gene: TRBV5-1
clone size: -
J gene: TRBJ2-5
CDR3 protein: CASRSDSQETQYF
CDR3 DNA: TGCGCCAGCAGATCAGACAGCCAAGAGACCCAGTACTTC

D gene: -
V gene: TRBV2
clone size: once
J gene: TRBJ1-2
CDR3 protein: CASSEVTGPYYGYTF
CDR3 DNA: TGTGCCAGCAGTGAAGTCACAGGGCCCTACTATGGCTACACCTTC

D gene: TRBD1
V gene: TRBV30
clone size: -
J gene: TRBJ1-1
CDR3 protein: CAWSQGVGTEAFF
CDR3 DNA: TGTGCCTGGAGCCAGGGGGTCGGCACTGAAGCTTTCTTT

D gene: TRBD2
V gene: TRBV19
clone size: -
J gene: TRBJ2-2
CDR3 protein: CASSTGRGRAGGELFF
CDR3 DNA: TGTGCCAGTAGTACAGGCCGCGGGAGGGCCGGTGGGGAGCTGTTTTTT

D gene: TRBD2
V gene: TRBV7-3
clone size: -
J gene: TRBJ2-3
CDR3 protein: CASSLTGRDKDTQYF
CDR3 DNA: TGTGCCAGCAGCTTAACGGGGAGGGATAAGGATACGCAGTATTTT

D gene: TRBD1
V gene: TRBV25-1
clone size: -
J gene: TRBJ2-5
CDR3 protein: CASQHRQGYNQETQYF
CDR3 DNA: TGTGCCAGCCAACACCGACAGGGTTATAATCAAGAGACCCAGTACTTC

D gene: TRBD1
V gene: TRBV9
clone size: -
J gene: TRBJ1-1
CDR3 protein: CASSATTGFTEAFF
CDR3 DNA: TGTGCCAGCAGCGCCACGACAGGGTTCACTGAAGCTTTCTTT

D gene: -
V gene: TRBV23-1
clone size: -
J gene: TRBJ2-3
CDR3 protein: CASGTTETTQYF
CDR3 DNA: TGCGCCAGCGGTACGACTGAAACTACGCAGTATTTT

D gene: TRBD1
V gene: TRBV9
clone size: -
J gene: TRBJ2-7
CDR3 protein: CASSPGQGGQEQYF
CDR3 DNA: TGTGCCAGCAGCCCGGGACAGGGGGGTCAAGAGCAGTACTTC

D gene: TRBD2
V gene: TRBV28
clone size: -
J gene: TRBJ2-7
CDR3 protein: CASSFSGRAPSSYEQYF
CDR3 DNA: TGTGCCAGCAGTTTTAGCGGGAGGGCCCCGAGCTCCTACGAGCAGTACTTC

D gene: TRBD1
V gene: TRBV25-1
clone size: -
J gene: TRBJ1-4
CDR3 protein: CASSDRGQGAEKLFF
CDR3 DNA: TGTGCCAGCAGTGACCGGGGACAGGGGGCTGAAAAACTGTTTTTT

D gene: -
V gene: TRBV7-2
clone size: -
J gene: TRBJ2-7
CDR3 protein: CASSYGPFEQYF
CDR3 DNA: TGTGCCAGCAGCTATGGCCCCTTCGAGCAGTACTTC

D gene: TRBD2
V gene: TRBV6-4
clone size: -
J gene: TRBJ2-3
CDR3 protein: CASSDRAGGTDTQYF
CDR3 DNA: TGTGCCAGCAGTGACCGAGCGGGGGGCACAGATACGCAGTATTTT

D gene: -
V gene: TRBV21-1
clone size: -
J gene: TRBJ2-5
CDR3 protein: CASSKGPRLAEMKETQYF
CDR3 DNA: TGTGCCAGCAGCAAAGGACCACGACTAGCGGAAATGAAAGAGACCCAGTACTTC

D gene: TRBD1
V gene: TRBV6-5
clone size: -
J gene: TRBJ2-5
CDR3 protein: CASSSQGAKTQYF
CDR3 DNA: TGTGCCAGCAGCAGTCAGGGGGCGAAGACCCAGTACTTC

D gene: TRBD2
V gene: TRBV6-6
clone size: -
J gene: TRBJ2-1
CDR3 protein: CASSYRTSGNEQFF
CDR3 DNA: TGTGCCAGCAGTTACAGGACTAGCGGGAATGAGCAGTTCTTC

D gene: TRBD1
V gene: TRBV18
clone size: -
J gene: TRBJ1-1
CDR3 protein: CASSPDRGMNTEAFF
CDR3 DNA: TGTGCCAGCTCACCAGACAGGGGGATGAACACTGAAGCTTTCTTT

D gene: -
V gene: TRBV25-1
clone size: few
J gene: TRBJ1-1
CDR3 protein: CASSEYGLGKESFF
CDR3 DNA: TGTGCCAGCAGTGAATATGGGCTTGGCAAAGAATCTTTCTTT

D gene: -
V gene: TRBV7-2
clone size: -
J gene: TRBJ1-1
CDR3 protein: CASSLAANTEAFF
CDR3 DNA: TGTGCCAGCAGCTTAGCGGCGAACACTGAAGCTTTCTTT

D gene: -
V gene: TRBV25-1
clone size: once
J gene: TRBJ2-7
CDR3 protein: CASSTTPAGYSSYEQYF
CDR3 DNA: TGTGCCAGCAGCACAACACCGGCGGGGTACAGCTCCTACGAGCAGTACTTC

D gene: TRBD2
V gene: TRBV28
clone size: -
J gene: TRBJ2-1
CDR3 protein: CASSLTGTSKNEQFF
CDR3 DNA: TGTGCCAGCAGTTTAACCGGGACTAGTAAGAATGAGCAGTTCTTC

D gene: TRBD1
V gene: TRBV2
clone size: -
J gene: TRBJ2-1
CDR3 protein: CASSSGQGALNYNEQFF
CDR3 DNA: TGTGCCAGCAGTTCAGGGCAGGGGGCGTTAAACTACAATGAGCAGTTCTTC

D gene: -
V gene: TRBV25-1
clone size: -
J gene: TRBJ2-5
CDR3 protein: CASSEFGDVGEAQYF
CDR3 DNA: TGTGCCAGCAGTGAATTTGGCGACGTAGGGGAGGCCCAGTACTTC

D gene: TRBD2
V gene: TRBV18
clone size: -
J gene: TRBJ2-7
CDR3 protein: CASSPPGASGSYEQYF
CDR3 DNA: TGTGCCAGCTCACCCCCCGGAGCTAGCGGGAGCTACGAGCAGTACTTC

D gene: TRBD2
V gene: TRBV7-9
clone size: -
J gene: TRBJ2-1
CDR3 protein: CASSHLGGVGRRGNEQFF
CDR3 DNA: TGTGCCAGCAGCCACCTGGGTGGGGTCGGGAGGCGGGGCAATGAGCAGTTCTTC

D gene: -
V gene: TRBV4-2
clone size: -
J gene: TRBJ1-2
CDR3 protein: CASSQGDAREGYTF
CDR3 DNA: TGTGCCAGCAGCCAAGGTGACGCCAGGGAAGGCTACACCTTC

D gene: -
V gene: TRBV25-1
clone size: -
J gene: TRBJ2-6
CDR3 protein: CASSAQGANVLTF
CDR3 DNA: TGTGCCAGCAGTGCGCAGGGGGCCAACGTCCTGACTTTC

D gene: -
V gene: TRBV7-8
clone size: -
J gene: TRBJ2-7
CDR3 protein: CASSLEAGWYEQYF
CDR3 DNA: TGTGCCAGCAGCTTAGAGGCAGGGTGGTACGAGCAGTACTTC

D gene: -
V gene: TRBV2
clone size: -
J gene: TRBJ1-5
CDR3 protein: CATTGIYSNQPQHF
CDR3 DNA: TGTGCCACCACAGGGATTTATAGCAATCAGCCCCAGCATTTT

D gene: TRBD1
V gene: TRBV28
clone size: -
J gene: TRBJ2-3
CDR3 protein: CASSSGQGTDTQYF
CDR3 DNA: TGTGCCAGCAGTAGTGGACAGGGGACAGATACGCAGTATTTT

D gene: -
V gene: TRBV28
clone size: once
J gene: TRBJ1-2
CDR3 protein: CASSSLVSPGNGYTF
CDR3 DNA: TGTGCCAGCAGTTCCCTCGTGTCCCCGGGGAATGGCTACACCTTC

D gene: TRBD1
V gene: TRBV5-1
clone size: -
J gene: TRBJ1-2
CDR3 protein: CASRAVGRGSGGYTF
CDR3 DNA: TGCGCCAGCAGAGCTGTTGGCAGGGGGAGTGGTGGCTACACCTTC

D gene: -
V gene: TRBV11-2
clone size: -
J gene: TRBJ2-3
CDR3 protein: CASSLNRADADTQYF
CDR3 DNA: TGTGCCAGCAGCTTAAACAGGGCGGACGCAGATACGCAGTATTTT

D gene: -
V gene: TRBV15
clone size: once
J gene: TRBJ2-7
CDR3 protein: CATSTWGGDEQYF
CDR3 DNA: TGTGCCACCAGCACCTGGGGGGGCGACGAGCAGTACTTC

D gene: TRBD1
V gene: TRBV28
clone size: once
J gene: TRBJ1-1
CDR3 protein: CASTRDSLNTEAFF
CDR3 DNA: TGTGCCAGCACCCGGGACAGTTTGAACACTGAAGCTTTCTTT

D gene: -
V gene: TRBV9
clone size: -
J gene: TRBJ2-7
CDR3 protein: CASSVGGENEQYF
CDR3 DNA: TGTGCCAGCAGCGTAGGGGGGGAAAACGAGCAGTACTTC

D gene: TRBD1
V gene: TRBV4-2
clone size: -
J gene: TRBJ2-3
CDR3 protein: CASSPNFGTGAKRSDTQYF
CDR3 DNA: TGTGCCAGCAGCCCAAACTTCGGGACAGGGGCGAAAAGGTCAGATACGCAGTATTTT

D gene: TRBD1
V gene: TRBV9
clone size: -
J gene: TRBJ2-5
CDR3 protein: CASNRGQGQETQYF
CDR3 DNA: TGTGCCAGCAACCGGGGACAGGGCCAAGAGACCCAGTACTTC

D gene: -
V gene: TRBV19
clone size: -
J gene: TRBJ1-1
CDR3 protein: CASSIWGVYTEAFF
CDR3 DNA: TGTGCCAGTAGTATTTGGGGGGTCTACACTGAAGCTTTCTTT

D gene: -
V gene: TRBV4-1
clone size: -
J gene: TRBJ2-2
CDR3 protein: CASSRAGRNPGELFF
CDR3 DNA: TGCGCCAGCAGCCGGGCGGGACGTAACCCCGGGGAGCTGTTTTTT

D gene: -
V gene: TRBV27
clone size: -
J gene: TRBJ2-7
CDR3 protein: CASINREPPYEQYF
CDR3 DNA: TGTGCCAGCATAAACCGGGAGCCCCCCTACGAGCAGTACTTC